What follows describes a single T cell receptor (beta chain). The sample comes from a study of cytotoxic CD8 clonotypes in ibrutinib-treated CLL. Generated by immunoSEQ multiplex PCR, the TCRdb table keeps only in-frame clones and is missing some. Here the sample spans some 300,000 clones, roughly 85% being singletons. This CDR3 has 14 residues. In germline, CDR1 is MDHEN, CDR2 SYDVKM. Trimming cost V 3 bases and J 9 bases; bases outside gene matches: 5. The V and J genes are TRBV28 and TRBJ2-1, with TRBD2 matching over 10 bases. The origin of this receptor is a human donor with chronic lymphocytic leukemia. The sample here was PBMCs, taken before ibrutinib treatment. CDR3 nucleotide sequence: TGTGCCAGCAGTTTGGGGCTAGCGGGAGTTGAGCAGTTCTTC. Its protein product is CASSLGLAGVEQFF.